This T cell receptor (beta chain) is from a study of OX40 agonist ivuxolimab in advanced cancers. Study-wide background: Ivuxolimab is an agonistic anti-OX40 (CD134) antibody, and patients were treated with it. Three partial responders included one hepatocellular carcinoma patient and two cutaneous melanoma patients. Study findings and constraints: There were, on average, more expanded clones in CD8+ T cells than in CD4+.

Profiled with immunoSEQ multiplex PCR; TCRdb holds only in-frame clones, not every one. Of approximately 30,000 clones listed, approximately 92% are singletons. As to this clone: Its antigen is unknown.

At cycle 4 day 1, cycle 7 day 1, and baseline, blood was sampled. With 2 bases clipped from V and 6 bases from J, the junction kept 11 bases outside the gene matches. CDR1 is SGHTA, CDR2 FQGNSA, per germline. The CDR3 runs 17 residues. Material: CD4+ or CD8+ T cells sorted from blood, obtained in a trial of the OX40 agonist ivuxolimab. This sequence was found in an adult with an advanced solid tumor such as melanoma, head and neck, liver or kidney cancer. The chain employs TRBV7-2 and TRBJ2-3; 10 bases line up with TRBD2. The CDR3 sequence is CASSLFGPGLARDTQYF. The CDR3 region has the DNA TGTGCCAGCAGCTTATTTGGGCCGGGACTAGCGAGGGATACGCAGTATTTT.